This T cell receptor (beta chain) was documented in a study of cytomegalovirus exposure and HLA in healthy donors. For the study at large: An early release of data contained about 85 million unique TCRs, which came from HLA-typed donors.

Notes on this clone: Antigen unknown.

The V and J ends lost 3 bases and 0 bases respectively, with 12 bases between them. CDR1 is ENHRY, CDR2 SYGVKD, per germline. The CDR3 runs 15 residues. 13 Jbeta primers and 60 Vbeta primers were used for the PCR. Original data processing: In a later analysis, roughly 10 million of about 80 million unique beta chains occurred in at least two donors. TCRdb's table, derived via immunoSEQ multiplex PCR, lists solely in-frame clones and lacks some. Clonal size and the V and J genes are those of that table, whereas D and trimming came from the DNA. Here the sample spans about 92,000 clones, roughly 63% being singletons. Study-level results: Most TCR sequences proved rare, with some public TCRs found in many donors. For most TCR beta V segments, an earlier analysis put the productive rate at about 87% or about 30% of the time.

This sequence joins TRBV10-3 and TRBJ2-7, with a tentative D call TRBD2 (5 bases). This sequence was found in a middle-aged man in good health and CMV-seronegative. Sequenced sample: PBMCs. The DNA of the CDR3 is TGTGCCATCAGTGAAACCCCAGCGGACTCCTACGAGCAGTACTTC. It codes for CAISETPADSYEQYF.